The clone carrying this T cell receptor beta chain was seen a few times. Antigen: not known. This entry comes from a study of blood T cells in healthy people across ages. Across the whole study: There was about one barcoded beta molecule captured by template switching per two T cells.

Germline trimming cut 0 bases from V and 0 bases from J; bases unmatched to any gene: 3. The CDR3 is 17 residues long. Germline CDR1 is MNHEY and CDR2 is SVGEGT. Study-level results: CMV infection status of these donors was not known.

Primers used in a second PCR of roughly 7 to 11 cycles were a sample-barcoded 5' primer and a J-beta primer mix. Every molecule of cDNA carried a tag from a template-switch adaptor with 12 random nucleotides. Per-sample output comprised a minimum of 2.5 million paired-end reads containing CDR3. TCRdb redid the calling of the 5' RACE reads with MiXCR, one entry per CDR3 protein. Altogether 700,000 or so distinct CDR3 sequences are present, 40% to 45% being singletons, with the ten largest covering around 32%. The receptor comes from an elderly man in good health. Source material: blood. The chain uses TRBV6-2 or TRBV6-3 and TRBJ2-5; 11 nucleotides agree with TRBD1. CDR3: CASSYSRDRGYQETQYF. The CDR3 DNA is TGTGCCAGCAGTTACTCCCGGGACAGGGGGTACCAAGAGACCCAGTACTTC.